Below are 10 T cell receptor beta chains sequenced from a single sample in a study of cytomegalovirus exposure and HLA in healthy donors. Primers: 60 Vbeta forward and 13 Jbeta reverse. TCRdb's table, derived via immunoSEQ multiplex PCR, lists solely in-frame clones and lacks some. The sample's table shows more than 25,000 clones. Sequencing input: PBMCs. All receptors come from a man in his thirties or forties in good health and CMV-seronegative.

This chain connects TRBV27 to TRBJ2-7, with 8 bases aligning to TRBD2. CDR1 is MNHEY and CDR2 is SMNVEV in the germline V gene (reference sequence). The CDR3 extends over 14 amino acids. V shed 10 bases, J shed 4 bases, and the junction held 12 bases outside the gene matches. CDR3 in DNA: TGTGCCACGGCGCCGGGACTAGATCTATACGAGCAGTACTTC. It codes for CATAPGLDLYEQYF.

Here the CDR3 reads CASSFDSGGIRETQYF. The CDR3 DNA reads as TGTGCCAGCAGCTTCGATAGCGGGGGTATCCGAGAGACCCAGTACTTC. This rearrangement joins TRBV11-2 to TRBJ2-5; 9 bases line up with TRBD2. V lost 3 bases and J lost 4; bases outside the gene matches: 9. The CDR3 is 16 residues long. Germline V lookup: CDR1 SGHAT, CDR2 FQNNGV.

V and J are TRBV6-5 and TRBJ1-1; the match to TRBD1 covers 8 bases. The V and J ends lost 4 bases and 0 bases, in that order; junction bases with no gene match: 4. The CDR3 is 15 amino acids. Germline CDR1 and CDR2: MNHEY and SVGAGI. CDR3 nucleotides: TGTGCCAGCAGTTCACAGGGGGATCTGAACACTGAAGCTTTCTTT. Translating it yields CASSSQGDLNTEAFF.

The rearrangement links TRBV29-1 to TRBJ1-5, with D uncertain. The germline V gene encodes CDR1 SQVTM and CDR2 ANQGSEA. Trimming shortened V by 5 bases and J by 0 bases, and 11 bases separated the two germline ends. The CDR3 runs to 14 residues. CDR3 residues: CSVSGRNSNQPQHF. CDR3 bases: TGCAGCGTTAGTGGCAGAAATAGCAATCAGCCCCAGCATTTT.

This rearrangement joins TRBV6-5 to TRBJ1-2, with 7 bases matching TRBD1. The length of the CDR3 is 12 residues. J lost 6 bases, V lost 6 bases, and 4 bases had no gene match. Germline values: CDR1 MNHEY, CDR2 SVGAGI. CDR3 sequence reads: CASSDREDGYTF. CDR3 coding DNA: TGTGCCAGCAGCGACAGGGAGGATGGCTACACCTTC.

The rearrangement joins TRBV5-1 to TRBJ2-5, with 10 bases identical to TRBD1. The V gene's germline CDR1 is SGHRS and CDR2 YFSETQ. V shed 5 bases, J shed 4 bases, and the junction held 2 bases outside the gene matches. The CDR3 runs 13 residues. In nucleotides, the CDR3 is TGCGCCAGCAGGAGGACAGGGGGAGAGACCCAGTACTTC. It codes for CASRRTGGETQYF.

The chain is built from TRBV7-9 and TRBJ2-1; 7 nucleotides line up with TRBD1. With 2 bases clipped from V and 1 base from J, the junction kept 8 bases outside the gene matches. Germline assignment: CDR1 SEHNR and CDR2 FQNEAQ (reference sequence). The CDR3 sequence is 17 residues long. This chain's CDR3 is CASSLSLGGLSYNEQFF. For the CDR3, the DNA is TGTGCCAGCAGCTTAAGCTTAGGGGGCCTTTCCTACAATGAGCAGTTCTTC.

J is TRBJ1-1 and V is TRBV29-1, with D unclear. Germline lookup yields CDR1 SQVTM and CDR2 ANQGSEA. V lost 4 bases and J lost 0, with 9 bases in between. The CDR3 runs 13 residues. DNA of the CDR3: TGCAGCGTTGTTTACCAGATGAACACTGAAGCTTTCTTT. This gives the protein CSVVYQMNTEAFF.

The chain combines TRBV6-1 with TRBJ1-4, with unresolved D. This CDR3 comprises 15 residues. Germline V CDR1 and CDR2: MNHNS, SASEGT. V lost 1 base and J lost 7, with 13 bases in between. CDR3: CASSEEETMSEKLFF. The CDR3 DNA is TGTGCCAGCAGTGAAGAGGAGACTATGAGTGAAAAACTGTTTTTT.

The chain carries TRBV6-1 and TRBJ1-1, with 11 bases matching TRBD1. The ends lost 6 bases at V and 7 bases at J; junction bases unmatched: 7. The CDR3 totals 14 residues. Per the germline V gene, CDR1 is MNHNS and CDR2 is SASEGT. The CDR3: CASSAGTGGDEAFF. The CDR3 DNA reads TGTGCCAGCAGCGCCGGGACAGGGGGGGATGAAGCTTTCTTT.